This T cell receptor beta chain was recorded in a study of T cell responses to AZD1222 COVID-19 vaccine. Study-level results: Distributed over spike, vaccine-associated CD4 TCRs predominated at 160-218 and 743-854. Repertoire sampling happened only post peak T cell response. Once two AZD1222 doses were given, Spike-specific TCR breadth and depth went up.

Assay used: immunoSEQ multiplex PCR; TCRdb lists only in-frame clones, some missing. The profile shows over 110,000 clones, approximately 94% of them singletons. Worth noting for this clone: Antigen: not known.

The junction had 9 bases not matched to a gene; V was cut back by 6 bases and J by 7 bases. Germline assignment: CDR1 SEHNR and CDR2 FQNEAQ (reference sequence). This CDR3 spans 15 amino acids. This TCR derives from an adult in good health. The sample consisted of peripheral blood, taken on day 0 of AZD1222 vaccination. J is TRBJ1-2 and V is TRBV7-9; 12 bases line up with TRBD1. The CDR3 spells CASSFPGQGAGGYTF. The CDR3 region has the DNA TGTGCCAGCAGTTTTCCGGGACAGGGGGCCGGTGGCTACACCTTC.